One and the same sample provided the 18 T cell receptor beta chains below, sequenced in a study of identical twins. MiXCR, run by TCRdb on the 5' RACE reads, gives a single entry per CDR3 protein. This table has fewer than 250,000 distinct CDR3 sequences, 6% to 9% appearing once. The sample was also reused in another study, on yellow fever vaccine responses in identical twins.

The sequencing input was memory (CD45RO+) T cells sorted from blood. These TCRs come from a woman in her late teens or twenties in good health.

The J gene is TRBJ2-1, the V gene TRBV4-3; 9 bases map to TRBD2. Trimming removed 4 bases from V and 6 bases from J; junction bases left unmatched: 7. Germline V gene data show CDR1 as LGHNA and CDR2 as YSLEER. The CDR3 runs to 15 residues. In nucleotides, the CDR3 is TGCGCCAGCAGCCGGGGACTAGCTTTCTCCAATGAGCAGTTCTTC. It yields the protein CASSRGLAFSNEQFF.

In this sample, this clonotype turned up a few times. The chain links TRBV20-1 to TRBJ2-2, with D possibly matching TRBD1 (6 bases). The CDR3 length is 13 residues. V dropped 8 bases and J dropped 0 bases, with 10 bases sitting between them. The germline CDR1 and CDR2 sequences are DFQATT and SNEGSKA (reference sequence). The chain's CDR3 is CSCGQPNTGELFF. The CDR3 DNA reads TGCAGTTGCGGACAGCCGAACACCGGGGAGCTGTTTTTT.

V and J are TRBV23-1 and TRBJ1-5; tentative D call: TRBD1 (6 bases). TRBV23-1 is assigned to the ORF class and has an uncertain function. V was shortened by 5 bases and J by 7 bases, with 12 bases between the two germline ends. This CDR3 region has 13 residues. The CDR3 DNA reads TGCGCCAGCAGTTTATCCAGGGGACAGCCCCAGCATTTT. Protein: CASSLSRGQPQHF.

This clonotype turned up a few times. V usage is TRBV5-1 and J usage is TRBJ2-1; weak D call: TRBD1 (7 bases). CDR3 length: 15 amino acids. CDR1 and CDR2 from the germline V gene are SGHRS and YFSETQ. Trimming left V 4 bases short and J 2 bases short, with 13 bases between. CDR3 sequence: CASSDQGGTYNEQFF. CDR3 bases: TGCGCCAGCAGCGACCAGGGGGGTACCTACAATGAGCAGTTCTTC.

CDR3 in amino acids: CASTSPRGGRQPQHF. Written as DNA, the CDR3 is TGTGCCAGCACCAGCCCCAGGGGGGGACGACAGCCCCAGCATTTT. The rearrangement links TRBV28 to TRBJ1-5; 7 bases map to TRBD1. From germline, CDR1 is MDHEN and CDR2 SYDVKM. The CDR3 covers 15 residues. V lost 7 bases, J lost 7 bases, and 13 bases stayed unmatched. Based on the CDR3 plus reference TRBV28 and TRBJ1-5, the full variable domain is DVKVTQSSRYLVKRTGEKVFLECVQDMDHENMFWYRQDPGLGLRLIYFSYDVKMKEKGDIPEGYSVSREKKERFSLILESASTNQTSMYLCASTSPRGGRQPQHFGDGTRLSIL.

This clonotype has a count of ten or more. The CDR3 DNA sequence: TGCAGTGCTACTTATCCGGGCGCAGATACGCAGTATTTT. Its translation: CSATYPGADTQYF. V is TRBV20-1 and J is TRBJ2-3, with no clear D. V was clipped by 4 bases and J by 4 bases, with 12 bases between them. CDR1 is DFQATT, CDR2 SNEGSKA, per germline (reference sequence). This CDR3 is 13 amino acids long.

CDR3: CASSPNRGEKLFF. The CDR3, as DNA: TGTGCCAGCAGCCCAAATAGGGGCGAAAAACTGTTTTTT. The gene calls are TRBV7-6 and TRBJ1-4; tentatively, D is TRBD1 (5 bases). The V gene's germline CDR1 is SGHVS and CDR2 FNYEAQ. The CDR3 sequence is 13 residues long. The V end was cut by 5 bases, the J end by 8 bases, with 12 bases between.

This clonotype came up a few times. The genes are TRBV6-1 and TRBJ2-3; the D gene is possibly TRBD1 (5 bases). Trimming stripped 6 bases from V and 5 bases from J, with 18 bases between. This CDR3 spans 15 amino acids. Looked up from germline, CDR1 is MNHNS and CDR2 is SASEGT. The CDR3 loop is CASSGLGRIGDTQYF. CDR3 DNA sequence: TGTGCCAGCAGCGGTCTGGGGCGGATTGGAGATACGCAGTATTTT.

This clonotype was picked up a small number of times. The CDR3 reads CAWSIAGRTGELFF. The CDR3 coding sequence is TGTGCCTGGAGTATTGCAGGGCGAACCGGGGAGCTGTTTTTT. The chain joins TRBV30 to TRBJ2-2; tentative D call: TRBD1 (5 bases). Germline V lookup: CDR1 GTSNPN, CDR2 SVGIG (reference sequence). The CDR3 is 14 amino acids. The V gene lost 2 bases and the J gene lost 5 bases, with 12 bases spanning the gap.

This chain connects TRBV11-1 to TRBJ2-7, with D maybe TRBD1 (6 bases). The CDR3 covers 18 residues. With 5 bases removed from V and 1 base from J, the gap between germline ends came to 24 bases. Germline loops: CDR1 SGHAT, CDR2 FQDESV (reference sequence). CDR3 nucleotides: TGTGCCAGCAGCCTTATTTATCCCGGACAGCTCCTTTCCTACGAGCAGTACTTC. Translation gives CASSLIYPGQLLSYEQYF.

This clonotype has a count of ten or more. The chain is built from TRBV29-1 and TRBJ2-2; D is perhaps TRBD2 (7 bases). Germline V gene sequence: CDR1 SQVTM, CDR2 ANQGSEA. V was cut by 0 bases and J by 2 bases, with 16 bases left in between. The CDR3 extends over 17 amino acids. DNA of the CDR3: TGCAGCGTTGAAGATGGGTCAGGGGACTACAACACCGGGGAGCTGTTTTTT. Amino acid sequence: CSVEDGSGDYNTGELFF.

The genes are TRBV27 and TRBJ2-3, with D possibly matching TRBD1 (6 bases). Trimming cost V 6 bases and J 4 bases, with 17 bases left between them. CDR1 is MNHEY and CDR2 is SMNVEV in the germline V gene (reference sequence). The CDR3 length is 15 residues. The CDR3 is CASRLRGRPPDTQYF. CDR3 nucleotides: TGTGCCAGCAGACTCAGGGGCCGTCCACCAGATACGCAGTATTTT.

The chain is built from TRBV7-2 and TRBJ1-1, with unresolved D. There are 14 residues in the CDR3. The germline V gene encodes CDR1 SGHTA and CDR2 FQGNSA. Trimming shortened V by 2 bases and J by 0 bases, and 7 bases separated the two germline ends. The CDR3 bases are TGTGCCAGCAGCTTAAGGTCATTGAACACTGAAGCTTTCTTT. Translated: CASSLRSLNTEAFF.

This clonotype came up many times. V gene TRBV29-1 combines with J gene TRBJ2-7, with 7 bases matching TRBD1. V lost 6 bases and J lost 5; bases outside the gene matches: 7. This CDR3 has 12 residues. Germline lookup yields CDR1 SQVTM and CDR2 ANQGSEA. The CDR3 reads CSVKTGSDEQYF. For the CDR3, the DNA is TGCAGCGTAAAGACAGGGAGCGACGAGCAGTACTTC.

This clonotype was counted between two and nine times. The CDR3 region has the DNA TGTGCCAGCAGCTTGAGGGGGGGTTTCACAGATACGCAGTATTTT. Encoded protein: CASSLRGGFTDTQYF. This rearrangement joins TRBV5-6 to TRBJ2-3, with D possibly being TRBD2 (7 bases). Trimming left V 1 base short and J 2 bases short, with 11 bases between. The CDR3 contains 15 residues. Germline CDR1 SGHDT, CDR2 YYEEEE.

This clonotype was counted many times. The chain links TRBV12-3 or TRBV12-4 to TRBJ2-2, with 7 bases lining up with TRBD1. Trimming cost V 3 bases and J 2 bases; bases outside gene matches: 6. This CDR3 contains 16 residues. CDR3 sequence: CASSFGDRANTGELFF. DNA of the CDR3: TGTGCCAGCAGTTTCGGGGACAGAGCAAACACCGGGGAGCTGTTTTTT.

This clonotype appeared many times. The V gene is TRBV27, the J gene TRBJ2-1; 7 nucleotides line up with TRBD2. The V segment lost 2 bases and the J segment 0 bases; nucleotides outside the gene matches: 4. Germline V gene lookup returns CDR1 MNHEY and CDR2 SMNVEV (reference sequence). The CDR3 has 16 amino acids. As DNA, the CDR3 is TGTGCCAGCAGTTTAAGTGGCGGGGGCTCCTACAATGAGCAGTTCTTC. Translating it yields CASSLSGGGSYNEQFF.

Notes on this clonotype: This may come from a read error, since a much larger clone is one base off. The chain uses TRBV12-3 or TRBV12-4 and TRBJ2-1; 16 bases are shared with TRBD2. The trim removed 10 bases at V and 7 bases at J, leaving 16 bases unmatched. The CDR3 runs to 18 residues. Written as DNA, the CDR3 is TGTGCCATCAGAGCCGGGACTAGCGGGGGGGCAAACTGGAATGAGCAGTTCTTC. It specifies CAIRAGTSGGANWNEQFF.